This record covers a single T cell receptor beta chain. This entry is derived from a study of blood T cell repertoires in COVID-19. The data were produced by immunoSEQ multiplex PCR, yet TCRdb's version contains in-frame clones alone and is incomplete. The data show about 90,000 clones, over 80% seen once. Losses at the gene ends were 8 bases for V and 7 bases for J; bases not matched to a gene: 8. This CDR3 spans 14 amino acids. Germline V CDR1 and CDR2: MNHEY, SMNVEV (reference sequence). The sample was peripheral blood. The clonotype was recovered from an elderly woman with active or convalescent COVID-19. The chain recombines TRBV27 with TRBJ1-4, with 9 bases fitting TRBD1. This chain's CDR3 is CASGPRTGVEKLFF. In nucleotides, the CDR3 is TGTGCCAGCGGACCTCGGACAGGGGTTGAAAAACTGTTTTTT.